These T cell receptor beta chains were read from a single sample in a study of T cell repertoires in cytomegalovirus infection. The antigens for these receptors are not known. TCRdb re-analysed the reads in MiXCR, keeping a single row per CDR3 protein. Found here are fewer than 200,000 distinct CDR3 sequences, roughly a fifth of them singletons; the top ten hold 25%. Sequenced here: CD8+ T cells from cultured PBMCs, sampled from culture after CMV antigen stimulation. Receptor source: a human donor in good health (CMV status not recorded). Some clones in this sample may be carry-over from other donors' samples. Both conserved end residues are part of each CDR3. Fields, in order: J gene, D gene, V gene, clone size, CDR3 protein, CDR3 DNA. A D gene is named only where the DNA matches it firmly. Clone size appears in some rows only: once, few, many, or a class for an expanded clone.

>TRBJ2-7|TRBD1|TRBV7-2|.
CASADRASYEQYF
TGTGCCAGCGCAGACAGGGCCTCCTACGAGCAGTACTTC
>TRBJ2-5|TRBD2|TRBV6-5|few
CASSYPAGSSETQYF
TGTGCCAGCAGTTATCCAGCGGGGTCCTCAGAGACCCAGTACTTC
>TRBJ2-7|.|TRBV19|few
CASSIWGPRTYEQYF
TGTGCCAGTTCCATTTGGGGACCGAGGACTTACGAGCAGTACTTC
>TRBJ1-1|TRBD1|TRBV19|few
CASSMGQTNTEAFF
TGTGCCAGTAGTATGGGACAGACGAACACTGAAGCTTTCTTT
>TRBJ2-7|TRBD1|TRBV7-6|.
CASSLAWGTGGRVEQYF
TGTGCCAGCAGCTTAGCGTGGGGGACAGGGGGACGTGTCGAGCAGTACTTC
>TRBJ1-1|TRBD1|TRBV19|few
CASSISDRAEAFF
TGTGCCAGTAGTATATCTGACAGGGCTGAAGCTTTCTTT
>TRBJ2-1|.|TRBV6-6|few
CASSTQVTSYNEQFF
TGTGCCAGCAGTACACAGGTTACTTCCTACAATGAGCAGTTCTTC
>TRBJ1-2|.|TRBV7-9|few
CASSPDGDGYGYTF
TGTGCCAGCAGCCCCGACGGGGATGGGTATGGCTACACCTTC
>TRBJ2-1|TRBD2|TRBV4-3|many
CASSQDRPASGGYSYNEQFF
TGCGCCAGCAGCCAAGATCGTCCGGCTAGCGGGGGGTACTCCTACAATGAGCAGTTCTTC
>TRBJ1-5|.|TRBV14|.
CASSQKCNQPQHF
TGTGCCAGCTCCCAAAAGTGCAATCAGCCCCAGCATTTT
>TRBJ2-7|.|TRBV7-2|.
CASSAIDSFSYEQYF
TGTGCCAGCAGTGCTATCGACAGTTTCTCCTACGAGCAGTACTTC
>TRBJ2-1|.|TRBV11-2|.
CASSLGDLTHHNEQFF
TGTGCCAGCAGCTTAGGGGACCTCACGCACCACAATGAGCAGTTCTTC
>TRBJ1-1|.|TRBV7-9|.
CASSPATEAFF
TGTGCCAGCAGCCCCGCCACTGAAGCTTTCTTT
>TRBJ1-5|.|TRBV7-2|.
CASSLEETPNQPQHF
TGTGCCAGCAGCTTAGAGGAAACGCCCAATCAGCCCCAGCATTTT
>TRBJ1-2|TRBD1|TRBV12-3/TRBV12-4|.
CASSFWTGDGYTF
TGTGCCAGCAGTTTCTGGACAGGCGATGGCTACACCTTC
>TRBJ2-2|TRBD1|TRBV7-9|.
CASSDRDRGYTGELFF
TGTGCCAGCAGCGACCGGGACAGGGGATACACCGGGGAGCTGTTTTTT
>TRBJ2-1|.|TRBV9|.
CASSVEGRSYNEQFF
TGTGCCAGCAGCGTAGAAGGCCGCTCCTACAATGAGCAGTTCTTC
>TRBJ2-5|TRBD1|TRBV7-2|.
CASSGTGGYETQYF
TGTGCCAGCTCCGGGACAGGGGGCTATGAGACCCAGTACTTC
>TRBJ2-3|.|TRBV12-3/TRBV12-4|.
CASSPSGTTDTQYF
TGTGCCAGCAGTCCCTCGGGGACCACAGATACGCAGTATTTT
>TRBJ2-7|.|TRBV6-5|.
CASSYTGVRYEQYF
TGTGCCAGCAGTTACACGGGGGTGAGGTACGAGCAGTACTTC
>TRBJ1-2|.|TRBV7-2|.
CASSSNEGLVLGYYTF
TGTGCCAGCAGCTCAAACGAGGGTCTCGTGCTAGGGTACTACACCTTC
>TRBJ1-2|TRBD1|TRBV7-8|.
CASTGQGPRGYGYTF
TGTGCCAGCACCGGACAGGGACCAAGAGGCTATGGCTACACCTTC
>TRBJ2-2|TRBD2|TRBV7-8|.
CASSPRGANTGELFF
TGTGCCAGCAGTCCTCGGGGGGCGAACACCGGGGAGCTGTTTTTT
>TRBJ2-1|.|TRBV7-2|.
CASSLWSYEQFF
TGTGCCAGCAGCTTATGGTCCTATGAGCAGTTCTTC
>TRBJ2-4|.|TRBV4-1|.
CASSQGPRGGEVIQYF
TGCGCCAGCAGCCAAGGACCCAGGGGTGGGGAAGTCATTCAGTACTTC
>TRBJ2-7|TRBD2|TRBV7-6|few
CASSLERLAGDSYEQYF
TGTGCCAGCAGCTTAGAACGACTAGCGGGGGACTCCTACGAGCAGTACTTC
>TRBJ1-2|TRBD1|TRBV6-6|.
CAGQGLLGYTF
TGTGCCGGACAGGGCCTTCTTGGCTACACCTTC
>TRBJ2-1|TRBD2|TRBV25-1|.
CASTRGLAGDNEQFF
TGTGCCAGCACAAGAGGACTAGCGGGGGACAATGAGCAGTTCTTC
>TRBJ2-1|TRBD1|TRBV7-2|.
CASSLRTGGNNEQFF
TGTGCCAGCAGCCTAAGGACAGGGGGCAACAATGAGCAGTTCTTC
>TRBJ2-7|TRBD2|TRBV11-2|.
CASSLFWWKPEVLLAGFYEQYF
TGTGCCAGCAGCTTATTTTGGTGGAAGCCGGAGGTCCTACTAGCGGGATTTTACGAGCAGTACTTC
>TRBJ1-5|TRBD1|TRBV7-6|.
CASSLETGLGNQPQHF
TGTGCCAGCAGCTTAGAGACAGGGTTGGGCAATCAGCCCCAGCATTTT
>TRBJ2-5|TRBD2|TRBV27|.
CASSLISGGLRETQYF
TGTGCCAGCAGTTTAATTAGCGGGGGATTGAGAGAGACCCAGTACTTC
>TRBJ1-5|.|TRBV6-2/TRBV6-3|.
CASSAGFNQPQHF
TGTGCCAGCAGCGCGGGGTTCAATCAGCCCCAGCATTTT
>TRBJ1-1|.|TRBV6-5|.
CASSYEGVNTEAFF
TGTGCCAGCAGTTACGAGGGAGTCAACACTGAAGCTTTCTTT
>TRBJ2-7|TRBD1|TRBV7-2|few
CASSLIGTGGAGQYF
TGTGCCAGCAGCCTCATTGGGACAGGGGGCGCCGGGCAGTACTTC
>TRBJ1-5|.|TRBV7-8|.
CASSLGTVSNQPQHF
TGTGCCAGCAGCCTCGGGACCGTTAGCAATCAGCCCCAGCATTTT
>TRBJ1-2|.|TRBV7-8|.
CASSRDIYGYTF
TGTGCCAGCAGCAGGGACATCTATGGCTACACCTTC